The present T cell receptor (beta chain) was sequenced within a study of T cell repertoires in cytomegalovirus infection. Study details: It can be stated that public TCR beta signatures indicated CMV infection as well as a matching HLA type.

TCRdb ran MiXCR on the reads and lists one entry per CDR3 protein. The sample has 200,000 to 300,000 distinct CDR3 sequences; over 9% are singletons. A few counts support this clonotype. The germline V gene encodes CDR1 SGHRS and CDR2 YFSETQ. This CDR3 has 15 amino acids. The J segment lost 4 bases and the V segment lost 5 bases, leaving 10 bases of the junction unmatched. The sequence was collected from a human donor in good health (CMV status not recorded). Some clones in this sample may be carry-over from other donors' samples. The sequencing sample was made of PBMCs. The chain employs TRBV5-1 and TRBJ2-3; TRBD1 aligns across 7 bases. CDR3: CASREGQAGPDTQYF. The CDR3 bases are TGCGCCAGCAGGGAAGGACAGGCGGGTCCAGATACGCAGTATTTT. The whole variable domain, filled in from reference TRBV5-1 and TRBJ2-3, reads KAGVTQTPRYLIKTRGQQVTLSCSPISGHRSVSWYQQTPGQGLQFLFEYFSETQRNKGNFPGRFSGRQFSNSRSEMNVSTLELGDSALYLCASREGQAGPDTQYFGPGTRLTVL.